The 18 T cell receptor beta chains below all came from one sample that was sequenced in a study of blood T cell repertoires in COVID-19. Assay: immunoSEQ multiplex PCR; the TCRdb copy retains only in-frame clones and omits some. The table has under 250,000 clones, around 88% seen once. Sequenced material: peripheral blood. The receptors come from a woman between 45 and 60 years old with acute or convalescent COVID-19.

The V call is TRBV7-2, the J call TRBJ1-1; 9 positions agree with TRBD1. The CDR3 extends over 16 amino acids. CDR1 is SGHTA and CDR2 is FQGNSA in the germline V gene. The junction had 8 bases not matched to a gene; V was cut back by 5 bases and J by 1 base. CDR3 nucleotide sequence: TGTGCCAGCAGCAAACGACAGGGGGGATCGAACACTGAAGCTTTCTTT. It specifies CASSKRQGGSNTEAFF.

The V gene is TRBV7-2, the J gene TRBJ2-3; 13 positions match TRBD2. The CDR3 is 15 residues long. Germline assignment: CDR1 SGHTA and CDR2 FQGNSA. Losses at the gene ends were 4 bases for V and 5 bases for J; bases not matched to a gene: 3. Here the CDR3 reads CASSSLAGGQDTQYF. The CDR3 DNA reads as TGTGCCAGCAGCTCACTAGCGGGAGGGCAAGATACGCAGTATTTT. Looking up the rest from reference TRBV7-2 and TRBJ2-3 gives the full variable domain: GAGVSQSPSNKVTEKGKDVELRCDPISGHTALYWYRQSLGQGLEFLIYFQGNSAPDKSGLPSDRFSAERTGGSVSTLTIQRTQQEDSAVYLCASSSLAGGQDTQYFGPGTRLTVL.

The V and J genes are TRBV19 and TRBJ2-2; D call uncertain. This CDR3 has 15 amino acids. Germline V gives CDR1 LNHDA, CDR2 SQIVND (reference sequence). V dropped 7 bases and J dropped 1 base, with 13 bases sitting between them. The DNA for the CDR3 is TGTGCCAGTAAAGGCAGCGAGATGAACACCGGGGAGCTGTTTTTT. Translation: CASKGSEMNTGELFF. The complete variable domain, with remaining parts taken from reference TRBV19 and TRBJ2-2, reads DGGITQSPKYLFRKEGQNVTLSCEQNLNHDAMYWYRQDPGQGLRLIYYSQIVNDFQKGDIAEGYSVSREKKESFPLTVTSAQKNPTAFYLCASKGSEMNTGELFFGEGSRLTVL.

The rearrangement links TRBV7-9 to TRBJ1-1; 10 nucleotides align to TRBD1. CDR1 is SEHNR, CDR2 FQNEAQ, per germline (reference sequence). J gave up 10 bases and V 4 bases, and 12 bases lay outside the gene matches. This CDR3 spans 15 amino acids. CDR3 in amino acids: CASSYPTGGALGAFF. CDR3 coding DNA: TGTGCCAGCAGCTACCCGACAGGGGGCGCGTTGGGAGCTTTCTTT.

The chain couples TRBV7-6 to TRBJ2-5; TRBD2 matches at 7 bases. Germline lookup yields CDR1 SGHVS and CDR2 FNYEAQ. V trimming: 1 base; J trimming: 2 bases; junction bases outside the gene matches: 7. The CDR3 is made up of 16 amino acids. The CDR3 loop reads CASSLGGGGGQETQYF. In DNA, the CDR3 is TGTGCCAGCAGCTTAGGCGGGGGAGGCGGTCAAGAGACCCAGTACTTC.

The V call is TRBV3-1 (or the pseudogene TRBV3-2), the J call TRBJ2-2, with 9 nucleotides matching TRBD2. V lost 6 bases to trimming and J lost 2 bases; unmatched junction nucleotides: 4. This CDR3 is 15 amino acids long. Germline V gene lookup returns CDR1 LGHDT and CDR2 YNNKEL (reference sequence). The CDR3 region is CASSSGSTNTGELFF. In DNA, the CDR3 is TGTGCCAGCAGTAGCGGGAGTACAAACACCGGGGAGCTGTTTTTT.

The rearrangement uses TRBV21-1 and TRBJ2-4; TRBD2 is taken as the D call from the table, unchecked against the DNA. TRBV21-1 is termed a pseudogene. The CDR3 has 18 amino acids. CDR3 coding DNA: TGTGCCAGCAGCAAAGCGTCTTGGCGGGGTCTCCGGCAAAACATTCAGTACTTC. It is translated as CASSKASWRGLRQNIQYF.

The chain carries TRBV6-5 and TRBJ1-3; D might be TRBD1 (5 bases). V was pared by 7 bases and J by 4 bases, with 11 bases between. Per germline, CDR1 MNHEY and CDR2 SVGAGI. The CDR3 runs 13 residues. The CDR3 DNA reads TGTGCCAGCAAAGGGGCATCGGGAAACACCATATATTTT. Translation: CASKGASGNTIYF.

The rearrangement links TRBV6-5 to TRBJ2-2; 8 bases are shared with TRBD2. CDR1 is MNHEY, CDR2 SVGAGI, per germline. CDR3 length: 14 amino acids. The V and J ends lost 6 bases and 4 bases, in that order; junction bases with no gene match: 4. This CDR3 is CASSGTSPTGELFF. DNA of the CDR3: TGTGCCAGCAGCGGGACTAGTCCCACCGGGGAGCTGTTTTTT.

About this clone: Other DNA sequences in this specimen translate into the identical CDR3. This chain links TRBV4-1 with TRBJ2-5, with D perhaps TRBD1 (6 bases). From germline, CDR1 is MGHRA and CDR2 YSYEKL. The CDR3 runs 12 residues. V was trimmed by 4 bases and J by 5 bases, leaving 8 bases between them. CDR3 in DNA: TGCGCCAGCAGCCTTACAGGGGAGACCCAGTACTTC. It codes for CASSLTGETQYF.

The chain joins TRBV19 to TRBJ2-2; 11 nucleotides match TRBD2. J gave up 7 bases and V 6 bases, and 10 bases lay outside the gene matches. CDR3 length: 16 amino acids. Germline assignment: CDR1 LNHDA and CDR2 SQIVND (reference sequence). CDR3 DNA sequence: TGTGCCAGTAGGGGACTAGCGGCACTGGAGGACGGGGAGCTGTTTTTT. It codes for CASRGLAALEDGELFF.

Written as DNA, the CDR3 is TGTGCCAGTACCTGGACAGGGGGAAACTATGGCTACACCTTC. Its translation is CASTWTGGNYGYTF. This chain connects TRBV19 to TRBJ1-2; 10 bases are a match to TRBD1. Trimming cost V 7 bases and J 2 bases; bases outside gene matches: 4. The germline V gene has CDR1 LNHDA and CDR2 SQIVND (reference sequence). This CDR3 is 14 amino acids long.

This chain connects TRBV5-4 to TRBJ2-7; TRBD2 matches 8 bases. Unmatched junction bases numbered 4, after V lost 5 bases and J lost 3 bases. The CDR3 totals 13 residues. CDR1 and CDR2 (germline): SGHNT, YYREEE (reference sequence). The CDR3 protein is CASRTSENYEQYF. CDR3 nucleotides: TGTGCCAGCAGGACTAGCGAGAACTACGAGCAGTACTTC.

This clone was detected many times. V usage is TRBV28 and J usage is TRBJ2-7; tentatively, D is TRBD2 (5 bases). V lost 7 bases to trimming and J lost 0 bases, with 7 bases between them. The CDR3 length is 12 residues. CDR1 is MDHEN and CDR2 is SYDVKM in the germline V gene. Written as DNA, the CDR3 is TGTGCCAGCAAGGGAGTCTCCTACGAGCAGTACTTC. This gives the protein CASKGVSYEQYF. The variable domain in full, with the rest retrieved from reference TRBV28 and TRBJ2-7, is DVKVTQSSRYLVKRTGEKVFLECVQDMDHENMFWYRQDPGLGLRLIYFSYDVKMKEKGDIPEGYSVSREKKERFSLILESASTNQTSMYLCASKGVSYEQYFGPGTRLTVT.

The chain combines TRBV24-1 with TRBJ2-3; 8 positions match TRBD2. Germline V gene lookup returns CDR1 KGHDR and CDR2 SFDVKD. Losses at the gene ends were 3 bases for V and 6 bases for J; bases not matched to a gene: 10. The CDR3 covers 16 residues. The CDR3 sequence: CATSDPLAGLGDTQYF. As DNA, the CDR3 is TGTGCCACCAGTGATCCTCTAGCGGGTCTTGGGGATACGCAGTATTTT.

The genes are TRBV2 and TRBJ2-7; possible D gene TRBD2, 5 bases. V was pared by 7 bases and J by 5 bases, with 15 bases between. The CDR3 totals 13 residues. Per the germline V gene, CDR1 is SNHLY and CDR2 is FYNNEI. CDR3 residues: CASTLARRDEQYF. CDR3 in DNA: TGTGCCAGCACCCTAGCCCGGCGGGACGAGCAGTACTTC.

DNA of the CDR3: TGTGCCAGCAGCCGGGGACTGTACCAAGAGACCCAGTACTTC. Translation gives CASSRGLYQETQYF. The J gene is TRBJ2-5, the V gene TRBV5-6; possible D gene TRBD2, 6 bases. CDR3 length equals 14 residues. The germline V and J ends were trimmed by 4 bases and 0 bases, with 10 bases remaining between them. CDR1 is SGHDT, CDR2 YYEEEE, per germline.

The V gene is TRBV29-1, the J gene TRBJ1-6; 9 bases align to TRBD1. CDR3 length: 14 residues. V gave up 4 bases and J gave up 11 bases; unmatched junction bases: 9. CDR1 is SQVTM and CDR2 is ANQGSEA in the germline V gene. The CDR3 here is CSVAMGQGSAPLHF. For the CDR3, the DNA is TGCAGCGTTGCGATGGGACAGGGAAGTGCACCCCTCCACTTT.